The 20 T cell receptor beta chains in this list originate from one sample, sequenced in a study of T cell responses to AZD1222 COVID-19 vaccine. Sequencing used immunoSEQ multiplex PCR; TCRdb keeps in-frame clones, though not all of them. In the table there are fewer than 150,000 clones, around 91% of which are singletons. The input for sequencing was peripheral blood, taken on day 0 of AZD1222 vaccination. These receptor sequences come from an adult in good health.

The V and J genes are TRBV28 and TRBJ1-1; the D is unclear. V lost 11 bases and J 2 bases, leaving 15 bases between the germline ends. The CDR3 totals 13 residues. Germline V CDR1 and CDR2: MDHEN, SYDVKM. The CDR3 DNA sequence: TGTGCCGCACAAACGGACGGTAACACTGAAGCTTTCTTT. Protein product: CAAQTDGNTEAFF.

CDR3 in DNA: TGTGCCAGCAGCTTAGATTTCGGGGCAGAGACCCAGTACTTC. Translation: CASSLDFGAETQYF. The chain is built from TRBV5-4 and TRBJ2-5; D is tentatively TRBD1 or TRBD2 (5 bases each). V lost 2 bases, J lost 4 bases, and 12 bases lay in between. Looked up from germline, CDR1 is SGHNT and CDR2 is YYREEE (reference sequence). CDR3 length: 14 residues.

This chain joins TRBV5-6 and TRBJ1-6; 10 positions match TRBD1. Trimming took 2 bases from V and 1 from J; bases not matched to a gene: 3. This CDR3 is built from 17 residues. Per germline, CDR1 SGHDT and CDR2 YYEEEE. The CDR3, as DNA: TGTGCCAGCAGCTTCCGACAGGGGGCTTCCTATAATTCACCCCTCCACTTT. This encodes CASSFRQGASYNSPLHF.

In regard to this clone: One junction end disagrees with the germline gene, perhaps due to a read error. The J gene is TRBJ2-2, the V gene TRBV7-7, with a tentative D call TRBD2 (6 bases). CDR1 is SSHAT, CDR2 FNYEAQ, per germline (reference sequence). The CDR3 sequence is 15 residues long. The chain's CDR3 is CASSPGLANTGELFF. CDR3 sequence (DNA): TGTGCTAGCAGCCCGGGACTGGCGAACACCGGGGAGCTGTTTTTT.

This clone was picked up one time. The V call is TRBV30, the J call TRBJ2-7; 7 bases are a match to TRBD1. Losses at the gene ends were 4 bases for V and 2 bases for J; bases not matched to a gene: 23. The CDR3 runs to 19 residues. The germline gives CDR1 GTSNPN, CDR2 SVGIG (reference sequence). The CDR3 spells CAWMDGGGTVAQHPYEQYF. The CDR3 DNA reads as TGTGCCTGGATGGATGGTGGTGGGACAGTTGCCCAACACCCCTACGAGCAGTACTTC.

The chain has TRBV5-4 and TRBJ1-2; D is possibly TRBD1 (6 bases). V was cut by 2 bases and J by 2 bases, with 10 bases left in between. This CDR3 is built from 14 residues. The germline V gene has CDR1 SGHNT and CDR2 YYREEE (reference sequence). The DNA of the CDR3 is TGTGCCAGCAGCTTTGGTCAGGGGAACTATGGCTACACCTTC. Residues: CASSFGQGNYGYTF.

The V gene is TRBV25-1, the J gene TRBJ1-1; TRBD1 might be the D (6 bases). CDR1 is MGHDK, CDR2 SYGVNS, per germline. This CDR3 is 14 amino acids long. The V and J ends lost 7 bases and 4 bases respectively, with 16 bases between them. Written as DNA, the CDR3 is TGTGCCAGCATCCCGGGGGGCTTTAGCACTGAAGCTTTCTTT. Encoded protein: CASIPGGFSTEAFF. Together with reference TRBV25-1 and TRBJ1-1, the CDR3 gives the full variable domain: EADIYQTPRYLVIGTGKKITLECSQTMGHDKMYWYQQDPGMELHLIHYSYGVNSTEKGDLSSESTVSRIRTEHFPLTLESARPSHTSQYLCASIPGGFSTEAFFGQGTRLTVV.

V is TRBV18 and J is TRBJ1-5, with a weak D call TRBD1 (6 bases). V was pared by 1 base and J by 4 bases, with 11 bases between. CDR1 is KGHSH, CDR2 LQKENI, per germline. The CDR3 is 15 amino acids. CDR3 sequence (DNA): TGTGCCAGCTCACCACAAGGACAGCAGAATCAGCCCCAGCATTTT. The encoded protein is CASSPQGQQNQPQHF.

This chain uses TRBV28 with TRBJ1-1; the D gene is possibly TRBD1 (6 bases). The CDR3 is made up of 12 amino acids. The germline V and J ends were trimmed by 6 bases and 7 bases, with 12 bases remaining between them. Germline V gene data show CDR1 as MDHEN and CDR2 as SYDVKM. CDR3 sequence reads: CASSTGRSEAFF. As DNA, the CDR3 is TGTGCCAGCAGCACAGGGCGGAGTGAAGCTTTCTTT.

The J gene is TRBJ1-2, the V gene TRBV10-3; D unclear. The germline gives CDR1 ENHRY, CDR2 SYGVKD. V was cut by 0 bases and J by 4 bases, with 12 bases left in between. The CDR3 length is 15 residues. The CDR3 is CAISESKVVFYGYTF. The CDR3, as DNA: TGTGCCATCAGTGAGTCAAAGGTTGTTTTCTATGGCTACACCTTC.

This clone was detected a few times. The CDR3 sequence is CSARGLGGETQYF. In DNA form, the CDR3 reads TGCAGTGCTCGTGGACTGGGTGGTGAGACCCAGTACTTC. V is TRBV20-1 and J is TRBJ2-5; D possibly corresponds to TRBD2 (5 bases). The CDR3 runs to 13 residues. CDR1 and CDR2 from the germline V gene are DFQATT and SNEGSKA (reference sequence). The V gene lost 5 bases and the J gene lost 5 bases, with 15 bases spanning the gap.

The chain employs TRBV7-6 and TRBJ2-1, with TRBD1 matching 9 bases. V dropped 5 bases and J dropped 4; count of bases not matched to a gene: 6. The CDR3 consists of 15 residues. Germline lookup yields CDR1 SGHVS and CDR2 FNYEAQ. The CDR3 bases are TGTGCCAGCAGCCCGGACAGGGGCAATTACAATGAGCAGTTCTTC. Translation gives CASSPDRGNYNEQFF.

As to this clone: The junction does not match germline at one end; this may be a read error. The chain employs TRBV13 and TRBJ1-5, with 8 bases that match TRBD1. Per germline, CDR1 PRHDT and CDR2 FYEKMQ (reference sequence). This CDR3 comprises 15 residues. CDR3 nucleotides: TGTGCCAGCAGCCTAGGGACAGGCTACAATCAGCCCCAGCATTTT. Protein product: CASSLGTGYNQPQHF.

The chain recombines TRBV6-5 with TRBJ1-2, with a weak D call TRBD1 (5 bases). V lost 6 bases, J lost 4 bases, and 15 bases lay in between. Germline lookup yields CDR1 MNHEY and CDR2 SVGAGI. The CDR3 is 14 amino acids. CDR3 sequence (DNA): TGTGCCAGCAGCCTCGGGATGGGGGGCTATGGCTACACCTTC. Translation gives CASSLGMGGYGYTF.

Ten or more counts support this clone. The chain recombines TRBV19 with TRBJ1-3; D not certain. CDR1 and CDR2 from the germline V gene are LNHDA and SQIVND (reference sequence). The ends were cut back, 7 bases at V and 3 bases at J, with 1 base in the middle. This CDR3 has 10 residues. CDR3 coding DNA: TGTGCCAGTATTGGAAACACCATATATTTT. It translates to CASIGNTIYF. Supplemented by reference TRBV19 and TRBJ1-3, the full variable domain reads DGGITQSPKYLFRKEGQNVTLSCEQNLNHDAMYWYRQDPGQGLRLIYYSQIVNDFQKGDIAEGYSVSREKKESFPLTVTSAQKNPTAFYLCASIGNTIYFGEGSWLTVV.

V usage is TRBV6-5 and J usage is TRBJ1-2; D might be TRBD1 (5 bases). Trimming stripped 0 bases from V and 10 bases from J, with 18 bases between. CDR3 size: 15 residues. Looked up from germline, CDR1 is MNHEY and CDR2 is SVGAGI. The CDR3 protein is CASSYSIGAGHDYTF. CDR3 sequence (DNA): TGTGCCAGCAGTTACTCAATTGGGGCAGGCCACGACTACACCTTC.

This chain connects TRBV11-2 to TRBJ2-7; possibly TRBD1 for D (6 bases). Germline V gives CDR1 SGHAT, CDR2 FQNNGV. The CDR3 has 14 amino acids. Trimming stripped 5 bases from V and 0 bases from J, with 11 bases between. The CDR3 sequence: CASSLGGYSYEQYF. For the CDR3, the DNA is TGTGCCAGCAGCCTAGGGGGTTACTCCTACGAGCAGTACTTC.

V and J are TRBV4-1 and TRBJ1-1; D call uncertain. The germline V gene encodes CDR1 MGHRA and CDR2 YSYEKL. The CDR3 contains 14 residues. Trimming cost V 0 bases and J 1 base, with 6 bases left between them. In DNA form, the CDR3 reads TGCGCCAGCAGCCAAGATCTAAAGAACACTGAAGCTTTCTTT. Amino acid sequence: CASSQDLKNTEAFF.

The V gene is TRBV7-9, the J gene TRBJ1-2, with D hard to call. Germline loops: CDR1 SEHNR, CDR2 FQNEAQ (reference sequence). The ends were cut back, 3 bases at V and 4 bases at J, with 9 bases in the middle. The CDR3 length is 13 residues. Here the CDR3 DNA reads TGTGCCAGCAGCTTCTTCTCCCTCTATGGCTACACCTTC. It codes for CASSFFSLYGYTF. Full variable domain (rest looked up from reference TRBV7-9 and TRBJ1-2): DTGVSQNPRHKITKRGQNVTFRCDPISEHNRLYWYRQTLGQGPEFLTYFQNEAQLEKSRLLSDRFSAERPKGSFSTLEIQRTEQGDSAMYLCASSFFSLYGYTFGSGTRLTVV.

The chain has TRBV11-2 and TRBJ2-1; the match to TRBD2 covers 11 bases. The CDR3 runs to 14 residues. The germline V gene encodes CDR1 SGHAT and CDR2 FQNNGV. J lost 7 bases, V lost 3 bases, and 2 bases had no gene match. CDR3 region: CASSFSGGVNEQFF. The CDR3 DNA sequence: TGTGCCAGCAGCTTTAGCGGGGGGGTAAATGAGCAGTTCTTC.